What follows are 21 T cell receptor beta chains derived from one specimen sequenced in a study of cytomegalovirus exposure and HLA in healthy donors. Sequenced by immunoSEQ multiplex PCR; TCRdb stores in-frame clones only, minus some. Among some 120,000 clones listed, about 88% were seen once. Sequenced material: PBMCs. These receptor sequences come from a man younger than 45 in good health and CMV-seronegative.

The chain employs TRBV7-9 and TRBJ2-7; D is possibly TRBD1 (7 bases). Per the germline V gene, CDR1 is SEHNR and CDR2 is FQNEAQ (reference sequence). The V end lost 7 bases, the J end lost 3 bases, and 22 bases lay between the germline ends. This CDR3 has 16 residues. CDR3 in DNA: TGTGCCAGCACCGACACGACAGGGAGGCAGTTCTACGAGCAGTACTTC. Its translation: CASTDTTGRQFYEQYF.

CDR3 sequence (DNA): TGCGCCAGCAGCTCCCCCACCGGGACTAGCGGACTGGGGACCCAGTACTTC. Its translation: CASSSPTGTSGLGTQYF. The chain combines TRBV5-1 with TRBJ2-5, with 11 bases identical to TRBD2. The V gene's germline CDR1 is SGHRS and CDR2 YFSETQ. CDR3 size: 17 residues. Unmatched junction bases numbered 14, after V lost 3 bases and J lost 7 bases.

The chain couples TRBV11-2 to TRBJ2-1, with 12 positions matching TRBD2. Losses at the gene ends were 5 bases for V and 8 bases for J; bases not matched to a gene: 7. Germline loops: CDR1 SGHAT, CDR2 FQNNGV. This CDR3 is 15 amino acids long. DNA for the CDR3: TGTGCCAGCAGCCCCGGACTAGCGGGGAGTGATGAGCAGTTCTTC. Encoded protein: CASSPGLAGSDEQFF.

In DNA form, the CDR3 reads TGTGCCAGCAGTTACAGACAGGGCTACGAGCAGTACTTC. It yields the protein CASSYRQGYEQYF. This chain links TRBV6-5 with TRBJ2-7, with 7 bases identical to TRBD1. Germline V gives CDR1 MNHEY, CDR2 SVGAGI. CDR3 length equals 13 residues. The J segment lost 3 bases and the V segment lost 2 bases, leaving 1 base of the junction unmatched.

This sequence joins TRBV6-6 and TRBJ2-1, with 9 nucleotides matching TRBD2. The CDR3 loop spans 16 amino acids. V shed 3 bases, J shed 4 bases, and the junction held 7 bases outside the gene matches. The V gene's germline CDR1 is MNHNY and CDR2 SVGAGI (reference sequence). CDR3 protein: CASSYLAGILYNEQFF. DNA for the CDR3: TGTGCCAGCAGTTATCTAGCGGGGATACTTTACAATGAGCAGTTCTTC.

V is TRBV7-9 and J is TRBJ1-4; tentative D call: TRBD1 (6 bases). Deletions cut 5 bases from V and 0 bases from J, with 22 bases between. The CDR3 runs to 19 residues. Germline V lookup: CDR1 SEHNR, CDR2 FQNEAQ (reference sequence). The CDR3 protein is CASSAEPGGAKATNEKLFF. CDR3 nucleotides: TGTGCCAGCAGCGCCGAGCCCGGGGGGGCTAAAGCAACTAATGAAAAACTGTTTTTT.

The CDR3: CASFPSDRGANYGYTF. In DNA form, the CDR3 reads TGTGCCAGCTTCCCGTCCGACAGGGGGGCTAACTATGGCTACACCTTC. This rearrangement joins TRBV18 to TRBJ1-2; 9 bases are shared with TRBD1. Trimming removed 7 bases from V and 0 bases from J; junction bases left unmatched: 9. The CDR3 is 16 amino acids. Germline values: CDR1 KGHSH, CDR2 LQKENI. Full variable domain (rest looked up from reference TRBV18 and TRBJ1-2): NAGVMQNPRHLVRRRGQEARLRCSPMKGHSHVYWYRQLPEEGLKFMVYLQKENIIDESGMPKERFSAEFPKEGPSILRIQQVVRGDSAAYFCASFPSDRGANYGYTFGSGTRLTVV.

This clone showed up just once. The J gene is TRBJ1-3, the V gene TRBV6-5; D not resolved. Germline V gene lookup returns CDR1 MNHEY and CDR2 SVGAGI. The CDR3 is 11 residues long. The V gene lost 5 bases and the J gene lost 7 bases, with 6 bases spanning the gap. The CDR3 is CASSEENTIYF. CDR3 DNA sequence: TGTGCCAGCAGTGAGGAGAACACCATATATTTT.

This clone has a handful of counts. This chain uses TRBV7-9 with TRBJ1-2, with TRBD1 matching 7 bases. J lost 8 bases, V lost 5 bases, and 14 bases had no gene match. Germline CDR1 reads SEHNR; CDR2 reads FQNEAQ (reference sequence). The CDR3 extends over 15 amino acids. The CDR3 nucleotides read TGTGCCAGCAGCGCCCCGGGAGGGGGCAATGGCGGCTACACCTTC. Protein sequence: CASSAPGGGNGGYTF.

The chain employs TRBV6-5 and TRBJ1-2, with 8 bases matching TRBD1. This CDR3 contains 15 residues. The germline V gene has CDR1 MNHEY and CDR2 SVGAGI. V gave up 6 bases and J gave up 6 bases; unmatched junction bases: 12. CDR3 nucleotides: TGTGCCAGCAGCTTTACCGGGACAGGCATCGATGGCTACACCTTC. Translated: CASSFTGTGIDGYTF.

This chain uses TRBV5-4 with TRBJ2-7, with 12 bases lining up with TRBD2. CDR3 length: 15 residues. Germline V lookup: CDR1 SGHNT, CDR2 YYREEE (reference sequence). V was clipped by 4 bases and J by 6 bases; unmatched bases: 8. CDR3 loop: CASSLRLAGVSEQYF. The CDR3 DNA reads TGTGCCAGCAGCCTAAGACTAGCGGGAGTTAGCGAGCAGTACTTC.

This clone was seen once. The rearrangement joins TRBV6-5 to TRBJ2-1, with D hard to call. The CDR3 has 14 residues. V shed 5 bases and J shed 3 bases, with 11 bases lying between them. The germline gives CDR1 MNHEY, CDR2 SVGAGI. CDR3 nucleotide sequence: TGTGCCAGCAGTCCCCCAGGAAGCTACAATGAGCAGTTCTTC. This encodes CASSPPGSYNEQFF.

This chain links TRBV5-1 with TRBJ1-2; 7 positions match TRBD1. Germline-derived CDR1 and CDR2 are SGHRS and YFSETQ. V trimming: 4 bases; J trimming: 8 bases; junction bases outside the gene matches: 11. This CDR3 has 14 residues. The CDR3 is CASSHTGDILGYTF. Written as DNA, the CDR3 is TGCGCCAGCAGCCATACAGGGGACATTTTAGGCTACACCTTC. The full variable domain, completed using reference TRBV5-1 and TRBJ1-2, is KAGVTQTPRYLIKTRGQQVTLSCSPISGHRSVSWYQQTPGQGLQFLFEYFSETQRNKGNFPGRFSGRQFSNSRSEMNVSTLELGDSALYLCASSHTGDILGYTFGSGTRLTVV.

This clone has only one observation. This chain connects TRBV18 to TRBJ2-3, with 7 positions matching TRBD2. The V segment lost 3 bases and the J segment 4 bases; nucleotides outside the gene matches: 22. The germline V gene encodes CDR1 KGHSH and CDR2 LQKENI. The CDR3 is 20 residues long. The CDR3 DNA sequence: TGTGCCAGCTCACCCTCGACTGGCGGGAGAGCCCGCACCTTGTCAGATACGCAGTATTTT. Its translation is CASSPSTGGRARTLSDTQYF. Together with reference TRBV18 and TRBJ2-3, the CDR3 gives the full variable domain: NAGVMQNPRHLVRRRGQEARLRCSPMKGHSHVYWYRQLPEEGLKFMVYLQKENIIDESGMPKERFSAEFPKEGPSILRIQQVVRGDSAAYFCASSPSTGGRARTLSDTQYFGPGTRLTVL.

V and J are TRBV6-5 and TRBJ2-5, with D uncertain. Germline CDR1 and CDR2: MNHEY and SVGAGI. The CDR3 spans 14 residues. V lost 2 bases and J 3 bases, leaving 10 bases between the germline ends. In nucleotides, the CDR3 is TGTGCCAGCAGTTACGGCAGCAGGAAAGAGACCCAGTACTTC. This codes for CASSYGSRKETQYF.

The chain carries TRBV13 and TRBJ1-4; 7 bases line up with TRBD1. The germline gives CDR1 PRHDT, CDR2 FYEKMQ (reference sequence). The CDR3 has 18 residues. V lost 4 bases to trimming and J lost 4 bases; unmatched junction nucleotides: 15. CDR3 loop: CASSYSDVGTDINEKLFF. Here the CDR3 DNA reads TGTGCCAGCAGCTACTCCGATGTTGGGACAGACATTAATGAAAAACTGTTTTTT.

The V call is TRBV5-1, the J call TRBJ2-1; D is perhaps TRBD2 (6 bases). Germline V lookup: CDR1 SGHRS, CDR2 YFSETQ. This CDR3 contains 11 residues. V was clipped by 4 bases and J by 12 bases, with 11 bases between them. CDR3 sequence reads: CASSPGLSQFF. The CDR3 DNA follows: TGCGCCAGCAGCCCGGGACTTTCGCAGTTCTTC.

V is TRBV18 and J is TRBJ2-1; D is perhaps TRBD1 (9 bases). V shed 3 bases and J shed 15 bases, with 21 bases lying between them. This CDR3 spans 14 amino acids. CDR1 and CDR2 (germline): KGHSH, LQKENI. CDR3: CASSPSGGGQGPFF. The CDR3 DNA reads as TGTGCCAGCTCACCGTCCGGGGGGGGACAGGGACCGTTCTTC.

A few counts support this clone. V and J are TRBV29-1 and TRBJ1-2; 7 bases align to TRBD1. Trimming at V came to 1 base and at J to 4 bases, leaving 6 bases not matched to a gene. This CDR3 is 14 amino acids long. Germline V gene data show CDR1 as SQVTM and CDR2 as ANQGSEA. The CDR3 DNA is TGCAGCGTTGAAGTTCGGGACAGACCCTATGGCTACACCTTC. This encodes CSVEVRDRPYGYTF.

The chain joins TRBV9 to TRBJ2-5; D is possibly TRBD2 (6 bases). Trimming shortened V by 0 bases and J by 5 bases, and 14 bases separated the two germline ends. CDR3 length: 15 residues. Germline CDR1 and CDR2: SGDLS and YYNGEE. CDR3 in DNA: TGTGCCAGCAGCGTAGCGGGCGGGGACGGGGAGACCCAGTACTTC. Amino acids: CASSVAGGDGETQYF.

This chain connects TRBV11-2 to TRBJ2-7; 12 bases map to TRBD1. Germline trimming cut 5 bases from V and 6 bases from J; bases unmatched to any gene: 5. Germline CDR1 and CDR2: SGHAT and FQNNGV. This CDR3 region has 14 residues. CDR3 in DNA: TGTGCCAGCAGCCGCGGGACAGGGGGCATCGAGCAGTACTTC. Its protein product is CASSRGTGGIEQYF.